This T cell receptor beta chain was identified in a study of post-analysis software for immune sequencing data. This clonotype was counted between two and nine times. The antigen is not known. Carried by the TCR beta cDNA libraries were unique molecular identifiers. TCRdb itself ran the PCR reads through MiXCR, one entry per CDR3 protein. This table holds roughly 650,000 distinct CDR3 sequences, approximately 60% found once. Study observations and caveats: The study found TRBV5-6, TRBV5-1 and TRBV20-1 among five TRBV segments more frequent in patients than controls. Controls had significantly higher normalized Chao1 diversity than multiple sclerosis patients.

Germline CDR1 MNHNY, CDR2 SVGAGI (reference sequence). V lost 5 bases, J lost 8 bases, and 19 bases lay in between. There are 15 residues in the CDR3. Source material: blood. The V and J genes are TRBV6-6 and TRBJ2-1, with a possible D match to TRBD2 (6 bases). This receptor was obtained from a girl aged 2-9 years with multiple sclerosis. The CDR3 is CASSLREILFDEQFF. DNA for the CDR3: TGTGCCAGCAGTCTCCGGGAGATTCTATTCGATGAGCAGTTCTTC.